The T cell receptor (beta chain) described here comes from a study of T cell clones after liver transplantation (dated by TCRdb to between 2018 and 2021). Regarding the research as a whole: The samples were obtained from ITN030ST, a randomized trial that attempted immunosuppression withdrawal within 2 years after liver transplantation. Donor-reactive T cell clones were identified by TCRbeta sequencing following a pre-transplant mixed lymphocyte reaction and were subsequently tracked in post-transplant blood. As an antigen-independent comparator for donor-reactive sequences, third party-reactive TCRbeta sequences were also identified from pre-transplant MLRs. Of the eight recipients, a few were HCV-positive, while the remaining recipients had been transplanted for non-autoimmune, non-viral indications. The subjects received no induction therapy and were kept on standard immunosuppression until randomization at 12-24 months post-transplant. Tolerance was defined as complete withdrawal of immunosuppression for at least one year without a rise in liver enzymes beyond twice the upper limit of normal. Blood samples were collected pre-transplant, pre-randomization before withdrawal, and post-randomization after either complete withdrawal or failed withdrawal. The studied cohort comprised 8 liver transplant recipients, 3 classified as tolerant and 5 as non-tolerant. Study-wide conclusions, independent of this receptor: Because no allograft tissue specimens were available, donor-reactive T cells may have migrated into the graft instead of being deleted. Once repertoire turnover was taken into account, donor-reactive detection showed a significant reduction for CD4 in 7 of 8 subjects and for CD8 in 8 of 8. A significant post-transplant decrease in circulating donor-reactive CD4 TCRbeta sequences was observed in most of the 8 subjects, irrespective of tolerance or HCV status. The decline in donor-reactive sequences exceeded the decline in third party-reactive sequences, suggesting partial antigen-specific deletion that was unrelated to withdrawal success. Conclusions were preliminary, limited by small, heterogeneous patient numbers and non-standardized post-transplant time points. Low numbers of available donor cells limited the measurable donor-reactive repertoire in a couple of subjects.

On this clone: No cognate antigen has been identified for it. No base-level quality is on record; no much larger clone is a single base apart.

High-throughput TCRbeta CDR3 sequencing of frozen genomic DNA was performed by immunoSEQ, with PCR amplification, mapping, bias correction and internal controls included. Processing in the source paper ran as follows. Productive rearrangements were kept, and unique TCRbeta sequences were defined by CDR3 nucleotide sequence plus V and J gene. For a sequence to be called donor-reactive, it needed a frequency of at least 0.01% and at least 5-fold expansion in CFSE-low cells compared with unstimulated pre-transplant cells. Per-subject minimum frequency thresholds, based on the lowest-template unstimulated sample, ensured at least 90% detection power. Jensen-Shannon divergence between the top 1000 TCRbeta sequences post-transplant and pre-transplant was used to measure repertoire turnover. Two-sided Fisher's exact tests were used to test for changes in the detection of donor-reactive sequences. The source is immuneACCESS, and TCRdb retained only in-frame sequences with V and J called. Part of the clones is not carried over; for the studies checked, unresolved V genes explain less than half of this, and the remainder is unexplained. V and J calls plus clone size are reproduced from that table; the DNA served to infer D and trimming. Within this sample are about 51,000 clones, with about 90% of them counted one time only. The ten largest clones add up to 13% to 15% of the sample.

Including cysteine and phenylalanine, the CDR3 has 14 amino acids. The DNA shown is the 42-base CDR3, in frame from base 1. The trim is 5 bases for V and 5 bases for J, with a gap of 14 bases between the germline ends. As encoded in the germline V gene (reference sequence), CDR1 is MNHEY while CDR2 is SMNVEV. Unstimulated PBMCs, after thawing, were stained for CD3, CD4 and CD8 and then FACS-sorted into CD3+CD4+ and CD3+CD8+ populations. All 8 studied subjects were randomized to withdrawal of immunosuppression. The Qiagen DNeasy Blood and Tissue Kit was used for isolation of genomic DNA. The sequence came from a human patient who received a liver transplant. Following transplantation, T cells from the graft donor may be among those present. This sample comprised CD8+ T cells from blood, obtained 12 months after liver transplant. Rearrangement joined TRBV27 to TRBJ2-3; the D gene is not confidently resolved. CDR3 sequence: CASSGQFKQDTQYF. The sequence in DNA is TGTGCCAGCAGTGGGCAATTTAAACAAGATACGCAGTATTTT.